Each of the 2 T cell receptor beta chains below was sequenced from the same sample in a study of Ad26.COV2.S vaccination and SARS-CoV-2 variants. This sample's treatment: some 20 received Ad26.COV2.S at low or high dose, single or two shots; 5 received placebo; per-sample allocation not given. Sampling occurred on day 63 after the first vaccine or placebo injection. The table came from immunoSEQ multiplex PCR; TCRdb's copy has only in-frame clones and leaves some out. Of about 400,000 clones listed, about nine tenths are singletons. This specimen consisted of peripheral blood, obtained in a trial of Ad26.COV2.S vaccine versus placebo. The source of these receptors is a person aged 18-60 years who received the Ad26.COV2.S COVID-19 vaccine or a placebo.

This rearrangement joins TRBV19 to TRBJ2-1, with 7 bases aligning to TRBD2. CDR1 and CDR2 (germline): LNHDA, SQIVND (reference sequence). This CDR3 spans 14 amino acids. Germline trimming cut 2 bases from V and 9 bases from J; bases unmatched to any gene: 7. CDR3 residues: CASSISGRAIEQFF. The DNA for the CDR3 is TGTGCCAGTAGTATAAGTGGGAGGGCCATTGAGCAGTTCTTC.

The chain uses TRBV5-4 and TRBJ2-5; D may match TRBD1 or TRBD2 (5 bases each). The CDR3 sequence is 15 residues long. The germline CDR1 and CDR2 sequences are SGHNT and YYREEE (reference sequence). The V end lost 1 base, the J end lost 2 bases, and 12 bases lay between the germline ends. The CDR3, as DNA: TGTGCCAGCAGCTTGAAAGGGGAGTGGCAAGAGACCCAGTACTTC. Translating it yields CASSLKGEWQETQYF.